Shown below are 30 T cell receptor beta chains from a single sample sequenced in a study of control samples from healthy donors and cancer patients. Repertoires were generated with immunoSEQ multiplex PCR, while TCRdb's copy carries only in-frame clones and drops some. The data show about 78,000 clones, approximately 91% seen once. Sequencing was carried out using blood. Receptors originate from a woman in her sixties in good health.

The J gene is TRBJ1-2, the V gene TRBV2; D gene ambiguous. The V and J ends lost 8 bases and 3 bases respectively, with 22 bases between them. CDR3 length equals 16 residues. CDR1 is SNHLY, CDR2 FYNNEI, per germline. The CDR3 loop reads CASEFHWRPPYYGYTF. The CDR3 region has the DNA TGTGCCAGCGAATTTCACTGGCGGCCACCTTACTATGGCTACACCTTC. The full variable domain, its missing parts supplied by reference TRBV2 and TRBJ1-2, is EPEVTQTPSHQVTQMGQEVILRCVPISNHLYFYWYRQILGQKVEFLVSFYNNEISEKSEIFDDQFSVERPDGSNFTLKIRSTKLEDSAMYFCASEFHWRPPYYGYTFGSGTRLTVV.

The CDR3 is CASSPVSAPLSGYTF. DNA of the CDR3: TGTGCCAGCTCACCAGTTTCGGCCCCCCTGTCCGGCTACACCTTC. This sequence joins TRBV18 and TRBJ1-2; D remains ambiguous. Trimming removed 2 bases from V and 8 bases from J, with 18 bases in between. The CDR3 extends over 15 amino acids. Looked up from germline, CDR1 is KGHSH and CDR2 is LQKENI.

The chain links TRBV7-8 to TRBJ2-2, with D possibly being TRBD2 (5 bases). V lost 5 bases and J lost 4, with 8 bases in between. The CDR3 runs to 13 residues. Germline CDR1 is SGHVS and CDR2 is FQNEAQ. CDR3 amino acids: CASSPRGTGELFF. The CDR3 nucleotides read TGTGCCAGCAGCCCCCGGGGCACCGGGGAGCTGTTTTTT.

The chain joins TRBV20-1 to TRBJ1-2, with a weak D call TRBD1 (5 bases). The length of the CDR3 is 11 residues. Trimming left V 0 bases short and J 10 bases short, with 9 bases between. Germline lookup yields CDR1 DFQATT and CDR2 SNEGSKA (reference sequence). CDR3 in amino acids: CSAREGPHYTF. DNA of the CDR3: TGCAGTGCTAGAGAGGGGCCCCACTACACCTTC.

The chain links TRBV18 to TRBJ1-2; 7 nucleotides align to TRBD1. V dropped 3 bases and J dropped 4; count of bases not matched to a gene: 2. Per germline, CDR1 KGHSH and CDR2 LQKENI. The CDR3 length is 13 residues. The CDR3 DNA sequence: TGTGCCAGCTCACCGGGACAGCGCTATGGCTACACCTTC. Protein: CASSPGQRYGYTF.

The chain employs TRBV6-5 and TRBJ1-2, with 10 bases aligning to TRBD1. Germline loops: CDR1 MNHEY, CDR2 SVGAGI. This CDR3 is 16 amino acids long. V gave up 1 base and J gave up 6 bases; unmatched junction bases: 8. This CDR3 reads CASSYFYPGQGHGYTF. CDR3 nucleotide sequence: TGTGCCAGCAGTTACTTCTACCCGGGACAGGGGCATGGCTACACCTTC.

This chain connects TRBV5-6 to TRBJ1-2; the D gene is possibly TRBD1 (5 bases). The CDR3 totals 13 residues. The V gene's germline CDR1 is SGHDT and CDR2 YYEEEE. The V end was cut by 2 bases, the J end by 1 base, with 6 bases between. In nucleotides, the CDR3 is TGTGCCAGCAGCTTTCAGGGTAACTATGGCTACACCTTC. Its protein product is CASSFQGNYGYTF.

The chain is built from TRBV3-1 (or the pseudogene TRBV3-2) and TRBJ2-5; D is unclear. The V end was cut by 0 bases, the J end by 7 bases, with 12 bases between. The CDR3 is made up of 14 amino acids. CDR1 LGHDT and CDR2 YNNKEL come from the germline V gene (reference sequence). The CDR3 bases are TGTGCCAGCAGCCAAGATCCAGAAAGGGTGACCCAGTACTTC. This encodes CASSQDPERVTQYF.

The V gene is TRBV7-2, the J gene TRBJ2-3; D remains unclear. CDR3 length: 14 amino acids. V lost 5 bases, J lost 4 bases, and 13 bases lay in between. The germline V gene has CDR1 SGHTA and CDR2 FQGNSA. The CDR3 region has the DNA TGTGCCAGCAGCCCAACCTTAGCCGCAGATACGCAGTATTTT. This codes for CASSPTLAADTQYF.

CDR3 residues: CSVEMGANYGYTF. The CDR3 DNA reads TGCAGCGTTGAGATGGGGGCTAACTATGGCTACACCTTC. This chain joins TRBV29-1 and TRBJ1-2; a weak D match, TRBD1 (5 bases). The V and J ends lost 3 bases and 0 bases respectively, with 8 bases between them. CDR3 length: 13 amino acids. The germline CDR1 and CDR2 sequences are SQVTM and ANQGSEA.

The V call is TRBV11-2, the J call TRBJ2-1; 7 bases are shared with TRBD2. Germline-derived CDR1 and CDR2 are SGHAT and FQNNGV. V shed 4 bases, J shed 2 bases, and the junction held 8 bases outside the gene matches. The length of the CDR3 is 16 residues. CDR3 in DNA: TGTGCCAGCAGCTCCTACCTGGCGGGAGCCTACAATGAGCAGTTCTTC. This translates into CASSSYLAGAYNEQFF. The full variable domain, rest sourced from reference TRBV11-2 and TRBJ2-1, is EAGVAQSPRYKIIEKRQSVAFWCNPISGHATLYWYQQILGQGPKLLIQFQNNGVVDDSQLPKDRFSAERLKGVDSTLKIQPAKLEDSAVYLCASSSYLAGAYNEQFFGPGTRLTVL.

This clone was counted a few times. This chain connects TRBV18 to TRBJ1-4, with 11 bases that match TRBD1. V lost 5 bases to trimming and J lost 6 bases; unmatched junction nucleotides: 8. The CDR3 spans 16 residues. Germline CDR1 is KGHSH and CDR2 is LQKENI. CDR3 sequence: CASSFYSGQGDEKLFF. The CDR3 bases are TGTGCCAGCTCATTCTACTCGGGACAGGGGGATGAAAAACTGTTTTTT. The variable domain in full, completed from reference TRBV18 and TRBJ1-4, reads NAGVMQNPRHLVRRRGQEARLRCSPMKGHSHVYWYRQLPEEGLKFMVYLQKENIIDESGMPKERFSAEFPKEGPSILRIQQVVRGDSAAYFCASSFYSGQGDEKLFFGSGTQLSVL.

This chain uses TRBV4-3 with TRBJ2-3, with TRBD2 as a possible D gene (6 bases). This CDR3 region has 19 residues. V was pared by 1 base and J by 3 bases, with 23 bases between. CDR1 is LGHNA, CDR2 YSLEER, per germline. The CDR3 is CASSQVGGGSGWGTDTQYF. The CDR3 nucleotides are TGCGCCAGCAGCCAAGTGGGGGGTGGGAGTGGTTGGGGGACAGATACGCAGTATTTT.

The CDR3 here is CATSRDLAGGRETQYF. The DNA of the CDR3 is TGTGCCACCAGCAGAGATCTTGCGGGGGGGCGAGAGACCCAGTACTTC. This chain uses TRBV15 with TRBJ2-5; TRBD2 aligns across 9 bases. The CDR3 is 16 residues long. V trimming: 0 bases; J trimming: 4 bases; junction bases outside the gene matches: 6. Germline V gene sequence: CDR1 LNHNV, CDR2 YYDKDF (reference sequence).

V usage is TRBV18 and J usage is TRBJ2-3, with D unresolved. Deletions cut 5 bases from V and 6 bases from J, with 9 bases between. The CDR3 consists of 12 residues. In germline, CDR1 is KGHSH, CDR2 LQKENI. The CDR3 DNA reads as TGTGCCAGCTCATCCCAGAGTGATACGCAGTATTTT. Its translation is CASSSQSDTQYF.

The chain carries TRBV12-3 or TRBV12-4 and TRBJ2-5; D is uncertain. Trimming cost V 1 base and J 5 bases, with 8 bases left between them. The CDR3 covers 13 residues. The CDR3, as DNA: TGTGCCAGCAGTTTAGGGACCGCGGAGACCCAGTACTTC. Protein: CASSLGTAETQYF.

This CDR3 reads CASSRPPGLGDNEQFF. DNA of the CDR3: TGTGCCAGCAGTCGACCCCCGGGACTAGGGGACAATGAGCAGTTCTTC. This sequence joins TRBV27 and TRBJ2-1; TRBD2 matches at 8 bases. CDR3 length: 16 amino acids. V lost 5 bases to trimming and J lost 5 bases; unmatched junction nucleotides: 11. The germline V gene encodes CDR1 MNHEY and CDR2 SMNVEV (reference sequence).

Remarks on this clone: The same CDR3 also results from other DNA sequences found in this sample. The chain uses TRBV18 and TRBJ2-2; no reliable D call. The germline gives CDR1 KGHSH, CDR2 LQKENI. CDR3 size: 14 residues. Trimming left V 0 bases short and J 5 bases short, with 7 bases between. CDR3: CASSPPGRTGELFF. As DNA, the CDR3 is TGTGCCAGCTCACCACCGGGAAGGACCGGGGAGCTGTTTTTT. The entire variable domain, with the rest obtained from reference TRBV18 and TRBJ2-2, is as follows: NAGVMQNPRHLVRRRGQEARLRCSPMKGHSHVYWYRQLPEEGLKFMVYLQKENIIDESGMPKERFSAEFPKEGPSILRIQQVVRGDSAAYFCASSPPGRTGELFFGEGSRLTVL.

V usage is TRBV3-1 (or the pseudogene TRBV3-2) and J usage is TRBJ2-1; D possibly matches TRBD1 or TRBD2 (5 bases each). Deletions cut 4 bases from V and 7 bases from J, with 20 bases between. The CDR3 sequence is 16 residues long. Per the germline V gene, CDR1 is LGHDT and CDR2 is YNNKEL (reference sequence). The CDR3 protein is CASSPRQTNAQNEQFF. The CDR3, as DNA: TGTGCCAGCAGCCCTCGACAGACTAATGCACAGAATGAGCAGTTCTTC.

This clone was detected many times. The chain uses TRBV30 and TRBJ1-2; 7 nucleotides match TRBD1. The germline gives CDR1 GTSNPN, CDR2 SVGIG (reference sequence). The CDR3 contains 14 residues. V lost 2 bases, J lost 3 bases, and 6 bases stayed unmatched. The CDR3 sequence: CAWSYPGTDYGYTF. The CDR3 DNA reads TGTGCCTGGAGTTACCCCGGGACAGACTATGGCTACACCTTC.

The V gene is TRBV19, the J gene TRBJ1-2, with D uncertain. Germline V gene lookup returns CDR1 LNHDA and CDR2 SQIVND (reference sequence). The V and J ends lost 2 bases and 4 bases respectively, with 20 bases between them. CDR3 size: 17 residues. CDR3 coding DNA: TGTGCCAGTAGTATACACGCGCCCGGCCGTCAATCCTATGGCTACACCTTC. Its protein product is CASSIHAPGRQSYGYTF.

This chain uses TRBV18 with TRBJ2-7; no definite D call. This CDR3 is 15 amino acids long. Looked up from germline, CDR1 is KGHSH and CDR2 is LQKENI. Trimming cost V 2 bases and J 2 bases, with 13 bases left between them. In DNA, the CDR3 is TGTGCCAGCTCACCAACAGCCACTTCAACCTACGAGCAGTACTTC. Translating it yields CASSPTATSTYEQYF.

V usage is TRBV6-5 and J usage is TRBJ2-7, with D unclear. The CDR3 runs 10 residues. V gave up 1 base and J gave up 5 bases, with 0 bases separating them. Germline V CDR1 and CDR2: MNHEY, SVGAGI. The chain's CDR3 is CASSYYEQYF. CDR3 bases: TGTGCCAGCAGTTACTACGAGCAGTACTTC.

The genes are TRBV18 and TRBJ2-1; D gene unclear. Trimming shortened V by 3 bases and J by 7 bases, and 10 bases separated the two germline ends. Germline V CDR1 and CDR2: KGHSH, LQKENI. The CDR3 is 13 residues long. CDR3 nucleotides: TGTGCCAGCTCACCGGATCTGAGGAATGAGCAGTTCTTC. It encodes CASSPDLRNEQFF.

The chain is built from TRBV27 and TRBJ2-7, with 9 bases matching TRBD2. The CDR3 sequence is 16 residues long. Germline V gives CDR1 MNHEY, CDR2 SMNVEV (reference sequence). Germline trimming cut 2 bases from V and 3 bases from J; bases unmatched to any gene: 8. Here the CDR3 reads CASSLRSGTSNYEQYF. The CDR3 nucleotides read TGTGCCAGCAGTTTAAGGTCGGGGACTAGCAACTACGAGCAGTACTTC.

The gene calls are TRBV18 and TRBJ1-2; 7 bases fit TRBD1. The trim removed 3 bases at V and 5 bases at J, leaving 6 bases unmatched. The CDR3 has 14 residues. Looked up from germline, CDR1 is KGHSH and CDR2 is LQKENI. For the CDR3, the DNA is TGTGCCAGCTCACCGGGGGACAGCCGGTATGGCTACACCTTC. Its translation is CASSPGDSRYGYTF. The variable domain in full, completed from reference TRBV18 and TRBJ1-2, reads NAGVMQNPRHLVRRRGQEARLRCSPMKGHSHVYWYRQLPEEGLKFMVYLQKENIIDESGMPKERFSAEFPKEGPSILRIQQVVRGDSAAYFCASSPGDSRYGYTFGSGTRLTVV.

This clone was detected only once. The V gene is TRBV10-3, the J gene TRBJ1-1; 7 bases map to TRBD1. V lost 6 bases to trimming and J lost 7 bases; unmatched junction nucleotides: 14. This CDR3 has 15 residues. Per the germline V gene, CDR1 is ENHRY and CDR2 is SYGVKD. Here the CDR3 reads CAIRPGPGQPLEAFF. Written as DNA, the CDR3 is TGTGCCATCAGACCCGGACCGGGACAGCCTCTTGAAGCTTTCTTT.

V and J are TRBV18 and TRBJ2-7, with 7 nucleotides matching TRBD1. The V segment lost 4 bases and the J segment 10 bases; nucleotides outside the gene matches: 13. The CDR3 spans 14 residues. Germline V gene lookup returns CDR1 KGHSH and CDR2 LQKENI. The CDR3 region is CASSLSGTEMDQYF. The CDR3 DNA follows: TGTGCCAGCTCACTATCCGGGACAGAGATGGATCAGTACTTC.

Comment on this clone: Additional DNA sequences in this sample encode the identical CDR3. The chain links TRBV5-1 to TRBJ2-5; 10 positions match TRBD2. This CDR3 comprises 15 residues. V lost 0 bases and J lost 3; bases outside the gene matches: 2. Looked up from germline, CDR1 is SGHRS and CDR2 is YFSETQ. The CDR3 coding sequence is TGCGCCAGCAGCTTGGCGCTAGCGGGGGAAGAGACCCAGTACTTC. Its translation: CASSLALAGEETQYF. Full variable domain (missing parts from reference TRBV5-1 and TRBJ2-5): KAGVTQTPRYLIKTRGQQVTLSCSPISGHRSVSWYQQTPGQGLQFLFEYFSETQRNKGNFPGRFSGRQFSNSRSEMNVSTLELGDSALYLCASSLALAGEETQYFGPGTRLLVL.

The chain uses TRBV5-1 and TRBJ2-2; 16 bases line up with TRBD2. This CDR3 has 20 residues. Germline assignment: CDR1 SGHRS and CDR2 YFSETQ. V shed 5 bases and J 3 bases; nucleotides not matched to a gene: 13. In DNA, the CDR3 is TGCGCCAGCAGAAAGGGTCCCGGGACTAGCGGGAGGGCGGACACCGGGGAGCTGTTTTTT. Its protein product is CASRKGPGTSGRADTGELFF.